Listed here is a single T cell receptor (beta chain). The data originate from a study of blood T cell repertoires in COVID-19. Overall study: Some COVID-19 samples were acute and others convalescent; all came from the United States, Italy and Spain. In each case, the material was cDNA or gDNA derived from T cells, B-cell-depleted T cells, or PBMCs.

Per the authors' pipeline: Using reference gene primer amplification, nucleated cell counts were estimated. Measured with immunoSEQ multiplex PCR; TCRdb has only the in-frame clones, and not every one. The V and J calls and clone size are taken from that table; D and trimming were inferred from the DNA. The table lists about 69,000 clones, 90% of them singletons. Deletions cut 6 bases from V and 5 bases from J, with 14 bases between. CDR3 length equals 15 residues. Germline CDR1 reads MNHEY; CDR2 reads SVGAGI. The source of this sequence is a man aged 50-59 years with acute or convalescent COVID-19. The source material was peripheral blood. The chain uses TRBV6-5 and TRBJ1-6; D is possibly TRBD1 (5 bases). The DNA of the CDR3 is TGTGCCAGCAGAATTAAGGCAGGGAATAATTCACCCCTCCACTTT. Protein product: CASRIKAGNNSPLHF.